These 27 T cell receptor beta chains were all obtained from the same sample, sequenced in a study of cytomegalovirus exposure and HLA in healthy donors. Both 60 Vbeta primers and 13 Jbeta primers went into the PCR. Generated by immunoSEQ multiplex PCR, the TCRdb table keeps only in-frame clones and is missing some. The sample records around 120,000 clones, about three quarters being singletons. What was sequenced was PBMCs. The receptors originated from a man aged 30 to 45 in good health and CMV-seronegative.

V usage is TRBV27 and J usage is TRBJ2-3; D ambiguous. Germline CDR1 reads MNHEY; CDR2 reads SMNVEV (reference sequence). The V end lost 2 bases, the J end lost 4 bases, and 10 bases lay between the germline ends. There are 14 residues in the CDR3. CDR3 DNA: TGTGCCAGCAGTTTAGAGGTCCCCGCAGATACGCAGTATTTT. Translated, it gives CASSLEVPADTQYF.

V gene TRBV5-6 combines with J gene TRBJ1-1; D is undetermined. Germline V gene sequence: CDR1 SGHDT, CDR2 YYEEEE. The V and J ends lost 2 bases and 4 bases respectively, with 15 bases between them. CDR3 length: 15 amino acids. CDR3 DNA: TGTGCCAGCAGCTTTGGTTGGAGCAGCGTCACTGAAGCTTTCTTT. Protein: CASSFGWSSVTEAFF.

The chain is built from TRBV5-1 and TRBJ1-2; 9 nucleotides match TRBD1. Germline V lookup: CDR1 SGHRS, CDR2 YFSETQ. The V and J ends lost 1 base and 4 bases, in that order; junction bases with no gene match: 8. This CDR3 has 16 residues. CDR3 sequence reads: CASSLTGGNSPYGYTF. In DNA, the CDR3 is TGCGCCAGCAGCTTGACAGGGGGCAATTCTCCCTATGGCTACACCTTC.

CDR3 residues: CATSWGPDANSPLHF. The CDR3 DNA reads as TGTGCCACCAGTTGGGGGCCAGACGCCAATTCACCCCTCCACTTT. J is TRBJ1-6 and V is TRBV15, with a tentative D call TRBD1 (6 bases). Germline V gene data show CDR1 as LNHNV and CDR2 as YYDKDF (reference sequence). The CDR3 runs 15 residues. V lost 6 bases, J lost 7 bases, and 16 bases lay in between.

The chain is built from TRBV27 and TRBJ1-2; 7 bases agree with TRBD1. CDR1 and CDR2 from the germline V gene are MNHEY and SMNVEV (reference sequence). J lost 4 bases, V lost 5 bases, and 4 bases had no gene match. The CDR3 totals 13 residues. The DNA of the CDR3 is TGTGCCAGCAGTCCGACAGGGCGCTATGGCTACACCTTC. This gives the protein CASSPTGRYGYTF.

The genes are TRBV7-9 and TRBJ2-3, with D possibly matching TRBD2 (5 bases). The length of the CDR3 is 12 residues. V was pared by 2 bases and J by 6 bases, with 6 bases between. CDR1 and CDR2 from the germline V gene are SEHNR and FQNEAQ (reference sequence). CDR3 sequence: CASSLLADTQYF. For the CDR3, the DNA is TGTGCCAGCAGCTTACTAGCTGATACGCAGTATTTT. Full variable domain (rest looked up from reference TRBV7-9 and TRBJ2-3): DTGVSQNPRHKITKRGQNVTFRCDPISEHNRLYWYRQTLGQGPEFLTYFQNEAQLEKSRLLSDRFSAERPKGSFSTLEIQRTEQGDSAMYLCASSLLADTQYFGPGTRLTVL.

The chain uses TRBV9 and TRBJ1-2; D not certain. V was shortened by 6 bases and J by 0 bases, with 6 bases between the two germline ends. CDR1 is SGDLS and CDR2 is YYNGEE in the germline V gene. This CDR3 has 12 residues. CDR3 residues: CASTGANYGYTF. CDR3 bases: TGTGCCAGCACCGGAGCTAACTATGGCTACACCTTC. The full variable domain, its missing parts supplied by reference TRBV9 and TRBJ1-2, is DSGVTQTPKHLITATGQRVTLRCSPRSGDLSVYWYQQSLDQGLQFLIQYYNGEERAKGNILERFSAQQFPDLHSELNLSSLELGDSALYFCASTGANYGYTFGSGTRLTVV.

V is TRBV2 and J is TRBJ1-2, with 8 bases aligning to TRBD1. Germline CDR1 SNHLY, CDR2 FYNNEI. The V segment lost 8 bases and the J segment 3 bases; nucleotides outside the gene matches: 2. The CDR3 contains 12 residues. This chain's CDR3 is CASGQGDYGYTF. The CDR3, as DNA: TGTGCCAGCGGACAGGGTGACTATGGCTACACCTTC.

This clone appeared a few times. V and J are TRBV6-6 and TRBJ2-3; no definite D call. The ends were cut back, 6 bases at V and 4 bases at J, with 5 bases in the middle. The CDR3 loop spans 11 amino acids. Germline V CDR1 and CDR2: MNHNY, SVGAGI (reference sequence). As DNA, the CDR3 is TGTGCCAGCAGCCTTTCAGATACGCAGTATTTT. Amino acids: CASSLSDTQYF.

The DNA of the CDR3 is TGTGCCAGCAGTGGGGGACTAGCGGAGATGTACCAAGAGACCCAGTACTTC. This gives the protein CASSGGLAEMYQETQYF. The gene calls are TRBV6-1 and TRBJ2-5, with TRBD2 matching over 11 bases. Germline assignment: CDR1 MNHNS and CDR2 SASEGT. The CDR3 is made up of 17 amino acids. The V segment lost 4 bases and the J segment 0 bases; nucleotides outside the gene matches: 7.

The chain uses TRBV18 and TRBJ2-5; 8 bases are a match to TRBD1. The CDR3 consists of 14 residues. With 2 bases clipped from V and 5 bases from J, the junction kept 4 bases outside the gene matches. The germline CDR1 and CDR2 sequences are KGHSH and LQKENI. The CDR3 nucleotides are TGTGCCAGCTCACCAAGGACAGGGAGGGAGACCCAGTACTTC. The encoded protein is CASSPRTGRETQYF. The variable domain in full, completed from reference TRBV18 and TRBJ2-5, reads NAGVMQNPRHLVRRRGQEARLRCSPMKGHSHVYWYRQLPEEGLKFMVYLQKENIIDESGMPKERFSAEFPKEGPSILRIQQVVRGDSAAYFCASSPRTGRETQYFGPGTRLLVL.

In its sample, this clone was seen once. This sequence joins TRBV10-3 and TRBJ1-1; 11 nucleotides align to TRBD1. Germline CDR1 ENHRY, CDR2 SYGVKD. V shed 6 bases, J shed 3 bases, and the junction held 3 bases outside the gene matches. CDR3 length: 14 residues. CDR3 coding DNA: TGTGCCATCAGAAAGGGACAGGGGGACACTGAAGCTTTCTTT. Encoded protein: CAIRKGQGDTEAFF.

The chain combines TRBV15 with TRBJ2-1; 7 bases map to TRBD1. The germline CDR1 and CDR2 sequences are LNHNV and YYDKDF (reference sequence). Losses at the gene ends were 5 bases for V and 7 bases for J; bases not matched to a gene: 14. The CDR3 extends over 16 amino acids. CDR3 sequence (DNA): TGTGCCACCAGCGAGGCCGACAGGGATTTTTGGAATGAGCAGTTCTTC. It yields the protein CATSEADRDFWNEQFF. The full variable domain, completed using reference TRBV15 and TRBJ2-1, is DAMVIQNPRYQVTQFGKPVTLSCSQTLNHNVMYWYQQKSSQAPKLLFHYYDKDFNNEADTPDNFQSRRPNTSFCFLDIRSPGLGDTAMYLCATSEADRDFWNEQFFGPGTRLTVL.

The chain has TRBV2 and TRBJ2-3; 12 bases map to TRBD2. V shed 6 bases and J 3 bases; nucleotides not matched to a gene: 7. The CDR3 is 16 amino acids. Germline loops: CDR1 SNHLY, CDR2 FYNNEI. The CDR3 nucleotides read TGTGCCAGCAGATCCGGACTAGCGGGATTAACAGATACGCAGTATTTT. Its translation is CASRSGLAGLTDTQYF.

The chain links TRBV19 to TRBJ2-2; D gene ambiguous. In germline, CDR1 is LNHDA, CDR2 SQIVND (reference sequence). V was cut by 1 base and J by 3 bases, with 12 bases left in between. This CDR3 has 16 residues. The CDR3, as DNA: TGTGCCAGTAGTATAGGGGCAGTTCCCTACACCGGGGAGCTGTTTTTT. Translated, it gives CASSIGAVPYTGELFF.

The V gene is TRBV7-9, the J gene TRBJ2-1; 7 bases line up with TRBD1. V trimming: 6 bases; J trimming: 3 bases; junction bases outside the gene matches: 5. Germline CDR1 SEHNR, CDR2 FQNEAQ (reference sequence). The length of the CDR3 is 14 residues. In DNA form, the CDR3 reads TGTGCCAGCAGAGGGACAGTCAACTACAATGAGCAGTTCTTC. Amino acid sequence: CASRGTVNYNEQFF.

The chain employs TRBV5-1 and TRBJ2-1; D unresolved. CDR1 and CDR2 from the germline V gene are SGHRS and YFSETQ. Trimming shortened V by 0 bases and J by 2 bases, and 12 bases separated the two germline ends. The CDR3 consists of 16 residues. The CDR3 DNA reads as TGCGCCAGCAGCTTGGAGCTCAGGTTGACCTACAATGAGCAGTTCTTC. Translated, it gives CASSLELRLTYNEQFF.

The rearrangement links TRBV27 to TRBJ1-2; D is unresolved. CDR1 is MNHEY, CDR2 SMNVEV, per germline (reference sequence). Deletions cut 0 bases from V and 2 bases from J, with 10 bases between. The length of the CDR3 is 15 residues. The CDR3 nucleotides read TGTGCCAGCAGTTTATCACGGAGTGGCAACTATGGCTACACCTTC. This encodes CASSLSRSGNYGYTF.

This clone was observed a single time. J is TRBJ2-7 and V is TRBV7-2, with D possibly matching TRBD2 (6 bases). Germline CDR1 is SGHTA and CDR2 is FQGNSA. V was trimmed by 2 bases and J by 2 bases, leaving 16 bases between them. This CDR3 contains 16 residues. CDR3 amino acids: CASSLRRSTGAYEQYF. Here the CDR3 DNA reads TGTGCCAGCAGCTTAAGAAGATCGACGGGGGCCTACGAGCAGTACTTC.

The rearrangement links TRBV5-1 to TRBJ2-5, with TRBD2 matching over 8 bases. CDR3 length: 13 residues. V gave up 5 bases and J gave up 5 bases; unmatched junction bases: 5. The germline CDR1 and CDR2 sequences are SGHRS and YFSETQ. CDR3 DNA sequence: TGCGCCAGCAGTCAAGCGGGGGCGGAGACCCAGTACTTC. Its protein product is CASSQAGAETQYF.

The rearrangement joins TRBV20-1 to TRBJ1-1; D is unresolved. The CDR3 is 11 residues long. V lost 6 bases, J lost 3 bases, and 8 bases lay in between. Germline lookup yields CDR1 DFQATT and CDR2 SNEGSKA (reference sequence). The CDR3: CSAEGYTEAFF. The DNA of the CDR3 is TGCAGTGCCGAGGGCTACACTGAAGCTTTCTTT.

This clone was found once. J is TRBJ1-1 and V is TRBV18; D not resolved. The V end lost 2 bases, the J end lost 1 base, and 11 bases lay between the germline ends. From germline, CDR1 is KGHSH and CDR2 LQKENI. This CDR3 is built from 15 residues. CDR3 sequence: CASSPIPPSNTEAFF. CDR3 DNA: TGTGCCAGCTCACCAATCCCCCCGTCGAACACTGAAGCTTTCTTT.

The V call is TRBV7-6, the J call TRBJ2-3, with 10 bases fitting TRBD2. This CDR3 has 19 residues. Germline loops: CDR1 SGHVS, CDR2 FNYEAQ. The V gene end was trimmed by 2 bases and the J gene end by 1 base; junction bases not matched to a gene: 12. DNA for the CDR3: TGTGCCAGCAGCTTATTAATGCTTCTGCTAGCGGGGGGCACAGATACGCAGTATTTT. Its translation: CASSLLMLLLAGGTDTQYF.

V gene TRBV12-5 combines with J gene TRBJ2-1; 14 nucleotides match TRBD2. Germline V gene lookup returns CDR1 LGHNT and CDR2 FRNRAP. The CDR3 has 15 amino acids. V lost 3 bases, J lost 7 bases, and 2 bases stayed unmatched. The chain's CDR3 is CASGFGLAGGNEQFF. The CDR3 bases are TGTGCTAGTGGTTTCGGACTAGCGGGAGGAAATGAGCAGTTCTTC.

This chain joins TRBV18 and TRBJ2-7, with TRBD2 matching 9 bases. Per germline, CDR1 KGHSH and CDR2 LQKENI. The CDR3 contains 15 residues. The junction had 8 bases not matched to a gene; V was cut back by 2 bases and J by 6 bases. The CDR3 bases are TGTGCCAGCTCACCAAAGGAGCGGGGGGTTAGCGAGCAGTACTTC. Its protein product is CASSPKERGVSEQYF.

The CDR3 protein is CASSSAGMWWQKNTEAFF. CDR3 sequence (DNA): TGTGCCAGCAGCTCCGCCGGGATGTGGTGGCAGAAGAACACTGAAGCTTTCTTT. This chain links TRBV27 with TRBJ1-1; no clear D. Germline loops: CDR1 MNHEY, CDR2 SMNVEV (reference sequence). The germline V and J ends were trimmed by 6 bases and 1 base, with 24 bases remaining between them. This CDR3 is 18 amino acids long.

The V call is TRBV7-2, the J call TRBJ2-5; D unclear. The germline gives CDR1 SGHTA, CDR2 FQGNSA. CDR3 size: 11 residues. Trimming pared 11 bases from V and 3 bases from J, leaving 10 bases between. In DNA form, the CDR3 reads TGTGCCTCGAGAGGCGAAGAGACCCAGTACTTC. As protein: CASRGEETQYF. The whole variable domain, filled in from reference TRBV7-2 and TRBJ2-5, reads GAGVSQSPSNKVTEKGKDVELRCDPISGHTALYWYRQSLGQGLEFLIYFQGNSAPDKSGLPSDRFSAERTGGSVSTLTIQRTQQEDSAVYLCASRGEETQYFGPGTRLLVL.